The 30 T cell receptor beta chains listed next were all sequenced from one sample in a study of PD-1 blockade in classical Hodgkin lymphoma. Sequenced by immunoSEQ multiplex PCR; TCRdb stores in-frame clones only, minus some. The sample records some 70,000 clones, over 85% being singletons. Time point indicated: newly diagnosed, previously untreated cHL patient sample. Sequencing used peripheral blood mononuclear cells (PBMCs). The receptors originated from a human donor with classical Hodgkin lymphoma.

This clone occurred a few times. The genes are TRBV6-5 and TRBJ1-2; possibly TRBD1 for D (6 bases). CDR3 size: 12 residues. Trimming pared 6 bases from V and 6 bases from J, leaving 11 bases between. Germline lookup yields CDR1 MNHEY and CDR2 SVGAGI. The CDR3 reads CASSTTGNGYTF. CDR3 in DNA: TGTGCCAGCAGCACCACAGGGAATGGCTACACCTTC.

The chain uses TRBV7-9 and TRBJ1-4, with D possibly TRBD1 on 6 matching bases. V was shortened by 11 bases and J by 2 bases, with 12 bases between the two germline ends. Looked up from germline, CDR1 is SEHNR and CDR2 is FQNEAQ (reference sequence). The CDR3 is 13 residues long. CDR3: CAAPGHTNEKLFF. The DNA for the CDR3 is TGTGCCGCCCCGGGACACACTAATGAAAAACTGTTTTTT.

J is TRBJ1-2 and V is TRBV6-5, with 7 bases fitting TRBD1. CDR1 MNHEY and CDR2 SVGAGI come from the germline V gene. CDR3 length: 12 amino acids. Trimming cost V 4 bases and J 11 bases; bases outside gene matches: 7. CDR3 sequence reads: CASSSTGTGYTF. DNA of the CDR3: TGTGCCAGCAGTTCGACAGGGACGGGGTACACCTTC.

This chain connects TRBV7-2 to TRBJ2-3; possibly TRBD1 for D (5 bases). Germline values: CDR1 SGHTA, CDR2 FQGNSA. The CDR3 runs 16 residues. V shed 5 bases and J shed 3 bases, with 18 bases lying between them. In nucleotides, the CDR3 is TGTGCCAGCAGCCTAGGGGCCTTAGCTAATACAGATACGCAGTATTTT. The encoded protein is CASSLGALANTDTQYF.

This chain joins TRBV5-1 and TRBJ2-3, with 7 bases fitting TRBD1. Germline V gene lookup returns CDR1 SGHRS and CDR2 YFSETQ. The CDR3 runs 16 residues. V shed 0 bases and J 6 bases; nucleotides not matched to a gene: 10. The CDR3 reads CASSLEPTGFADTQYF. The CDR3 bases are TGCGCCAGCAGCTTGGAACCGACAGGGTTTGCGGATACGCAGTATTTT.

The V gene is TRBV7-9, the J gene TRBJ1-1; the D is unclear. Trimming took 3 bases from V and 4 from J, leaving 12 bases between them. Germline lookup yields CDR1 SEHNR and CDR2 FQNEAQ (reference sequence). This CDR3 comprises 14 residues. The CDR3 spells CASSLDWPGTEAFF. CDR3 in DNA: TGTGCCAGCAGCTTGGATTGGCCGGGCACTGAAGCTTTCTTT.

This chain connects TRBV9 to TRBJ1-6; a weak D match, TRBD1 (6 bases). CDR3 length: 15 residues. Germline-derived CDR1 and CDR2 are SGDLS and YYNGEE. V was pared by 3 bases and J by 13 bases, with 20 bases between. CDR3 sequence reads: CASSAGRTAQSPLHF. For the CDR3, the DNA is TGTGCCAGCAGCGCAGGCCGGACAGCCCAATCGCCCCTCCACTTT.

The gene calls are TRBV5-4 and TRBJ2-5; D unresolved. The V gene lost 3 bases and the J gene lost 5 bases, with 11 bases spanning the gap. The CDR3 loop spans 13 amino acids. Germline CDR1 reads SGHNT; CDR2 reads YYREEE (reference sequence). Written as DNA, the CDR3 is TGTGCCAGCAGCTCCGGGCCCTCGGAGACCCAGTACTTC. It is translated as CASSSGPSETQYF. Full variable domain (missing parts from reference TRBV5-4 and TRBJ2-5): ETGVTQSPTHLIKTRGQQVTLRCSSQSGHNTVSWYQQALGQGPQFIFQYYREEENGRGNFPPRFSGLQFPNYSSELNVNALELDDSALYLCASSSGPSETQYFGPGTRLLVL.

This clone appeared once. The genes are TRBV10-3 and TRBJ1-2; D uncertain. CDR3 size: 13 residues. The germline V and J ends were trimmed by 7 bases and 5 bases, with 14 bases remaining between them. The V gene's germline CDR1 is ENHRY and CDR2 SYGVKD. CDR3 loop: CAINQPPTYGYTF. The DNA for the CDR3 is TGTGCCATCAATCAGCCACCAACTTATGGCTACACCTTC.

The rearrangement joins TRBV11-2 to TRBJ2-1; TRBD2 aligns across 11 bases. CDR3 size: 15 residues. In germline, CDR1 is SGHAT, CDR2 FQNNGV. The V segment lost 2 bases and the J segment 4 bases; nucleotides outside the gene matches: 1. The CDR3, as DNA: TGTGCCAGCAGCTTACTAGCGGGGGGTTACAATGAGCAGTTCTTC. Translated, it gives CASSLLAGGYNEQFF.

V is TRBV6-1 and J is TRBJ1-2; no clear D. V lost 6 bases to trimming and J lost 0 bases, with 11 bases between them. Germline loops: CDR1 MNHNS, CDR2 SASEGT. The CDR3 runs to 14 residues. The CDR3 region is CASRESLANYGYTF. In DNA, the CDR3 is TGTGCCAGCAGGGAGTCTCTAGCTAACTATGGCTACACCTTC.

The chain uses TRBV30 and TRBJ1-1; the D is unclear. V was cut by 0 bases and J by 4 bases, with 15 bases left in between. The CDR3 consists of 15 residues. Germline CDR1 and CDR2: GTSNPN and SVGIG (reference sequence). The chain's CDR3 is CAWSVRRRLCTEAFF. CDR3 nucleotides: TGTGCCTGGAGTGTACGGAGAAGGCTTTGCACTGAAGCTTTCTTT. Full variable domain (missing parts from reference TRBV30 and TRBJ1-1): SQTIHQWPATLVQPVGSPLSLECTVEGTSNPNLYWYRQAAGRGLQLLFYSVGIGQISSEVPQNLSASRPQDRQFILSSKKLLLSDSGFYLCAWSVRRRLCTEAFFGQGTRLTVV.

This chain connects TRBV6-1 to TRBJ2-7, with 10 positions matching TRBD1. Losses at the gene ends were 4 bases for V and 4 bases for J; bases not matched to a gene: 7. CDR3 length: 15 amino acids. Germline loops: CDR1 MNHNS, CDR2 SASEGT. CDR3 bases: TGTGCCAGCAGTGCAGTGACAGGGGGCGAGTACGAGCAGTACTTC. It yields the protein CASSAVTGGEYEQYF.

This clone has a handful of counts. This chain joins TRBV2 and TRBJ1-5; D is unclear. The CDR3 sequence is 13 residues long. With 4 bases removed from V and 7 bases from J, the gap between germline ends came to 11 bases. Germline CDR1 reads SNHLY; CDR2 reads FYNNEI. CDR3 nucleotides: TGTGCCAGCAGTGTGAGGGAGGACCAGCCCCAGCATTTT. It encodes CASSVREDQPQHF.

The CDR3 nucleotides read TGCGCCAGCAGCCAAAGGACTAGCGGGGGACAGTACAATGAGCAGTTCTTC. It specifies CASSQRTSGGQYNEQFF. The rearrangement uses TRBV4-1 and TRBJ2-1; 13 bases are a match to TRBD2. Looked up from germline, CDR1 is MGHRA and CDR2 is YSYEKL. This CDR3 comprises 17 residues. J was trimmed by 4 bases and V by 2 bases; bases with no gene match: 5.

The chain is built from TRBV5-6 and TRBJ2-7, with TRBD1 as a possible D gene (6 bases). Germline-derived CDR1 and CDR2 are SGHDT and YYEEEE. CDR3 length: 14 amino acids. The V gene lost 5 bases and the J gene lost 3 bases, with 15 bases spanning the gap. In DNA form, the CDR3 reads TGTGCCAGCAGGTTAACAGGGAGCAACTACGAGCAGTACTTC. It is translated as CASRLTGSNYEQYF.

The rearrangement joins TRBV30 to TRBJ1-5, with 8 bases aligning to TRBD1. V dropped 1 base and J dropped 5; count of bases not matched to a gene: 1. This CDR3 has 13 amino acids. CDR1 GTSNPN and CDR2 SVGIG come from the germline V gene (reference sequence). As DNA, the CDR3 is TGTGCCTGGAGTGACAGGGGGGATCAGCCCCAGCATTTT. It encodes CAWSDRGDQPQHF.

The CDR3 sequence: CASSFQAGGITDTQYF. The CDR3 DNA follows: TGTGCCAGCAGCTTTCAAGCGGGGGGAATCACAGATACGCAGTATTTT. V usage is TRBV5-5 and J usage is TRBJ2-3; 9 bases line up with TRBD2. The J segment lost 2 bases and the V segment lost 2 bases, leaving 6 bases of the junction unmatched. CDR3 length: 16 residues. Per the germline V gene, CDR1 is SGHKS and CDR2 is YYEKEE (reference sequence).

For the CDR3, the DNA is TGTGCCAGCAGTTACTCACAGACGAACACCGGGGAGCTGTTTTTT. Its protein product is CASSYSQTNTGELFF. The V call is TRBV6-6, the J call TRBJ2-2; no clear D gene. The CDR3 contains 15 residues. The V gene lost 0 bases and the J gene lost 0 bases, with 5 bases spanning the gap. The germline V gene has CDR1 MNHNY and CDR2 SVGAGI (reference sequence).

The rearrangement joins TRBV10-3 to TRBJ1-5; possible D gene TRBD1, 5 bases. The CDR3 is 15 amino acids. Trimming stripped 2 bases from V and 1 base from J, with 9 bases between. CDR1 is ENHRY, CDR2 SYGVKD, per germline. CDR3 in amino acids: CAISEPGGSNQPQHF. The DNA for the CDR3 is TGTGCCATCAGTGAGCCGGGGGGGAGCAATCAGCCCCAGCATTTT.

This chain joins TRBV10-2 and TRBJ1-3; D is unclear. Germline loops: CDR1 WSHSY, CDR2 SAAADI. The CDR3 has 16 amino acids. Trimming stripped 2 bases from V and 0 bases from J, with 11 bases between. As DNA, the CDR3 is TGCGCCAGCAGTGAGAGAGGACCCGACTCTGGAAACACCATATATTTT. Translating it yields CASSERGPDSGNTIYF.

In nucleotides, the CDR3 is TGCGCCAGCAGCCAAGACGGGTTGCGGCCGGCCGGGCAGACCCAGTACTTC. Translating gives CASSQDGLRPAGQTQYF. The chain carries TRBV4-1 and TRBJ2-5; the D is unclear. In germline, CDR1 is MGHRA, CDR2 YSYEKL. The CDR3 has 17 amino acids. V shed 0 bases and J shed 6 bases, with 20 bases lying between them.

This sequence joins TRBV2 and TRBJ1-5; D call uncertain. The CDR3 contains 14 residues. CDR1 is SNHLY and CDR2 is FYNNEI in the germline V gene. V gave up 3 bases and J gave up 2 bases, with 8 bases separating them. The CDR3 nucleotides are TGTGCCAGCAGTGATGACGGACGCAATCAGCCCCAGCATTTT. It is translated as CASSDDGRNQPQHF. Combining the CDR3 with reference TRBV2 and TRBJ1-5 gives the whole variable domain EPEVTQTPSHQVTQMGQEVILRCVPISNHLYFYWYRQILGQKVEFLVSFYNNEISEKSEIFDDQFSVERPDGSNFTLKIRSTKLEDSAMYFCASSDDGRNQPQHFGDGTRLSIL.

The CDR3 region has the DNA TGTGCCAGCAGTTCCGGACAGGGGGGCTCTGGATCTGGCTACACCTTC. It translates to CASSSGQGGSGSGYTF. This chain uses TRBV27 with TRBJ1-2; 10 bases are shared with TRBD1. Germline lookup yields CDR1 MNHEY and CDR2 SMNVEV (reference sequence). V was clipped by 4 bases and J by 7 bases; unmatched bases: 12. CDR3 length: 16 residues.

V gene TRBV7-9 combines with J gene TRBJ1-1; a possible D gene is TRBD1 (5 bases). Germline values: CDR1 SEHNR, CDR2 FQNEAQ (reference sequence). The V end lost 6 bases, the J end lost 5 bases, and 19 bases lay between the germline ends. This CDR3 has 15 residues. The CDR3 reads CASRLSGSWGTEAFF. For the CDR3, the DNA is TGTGCCAGCAGACTCTCCGGGTCCTGGGGGACTGAAGCTTTCTTT.

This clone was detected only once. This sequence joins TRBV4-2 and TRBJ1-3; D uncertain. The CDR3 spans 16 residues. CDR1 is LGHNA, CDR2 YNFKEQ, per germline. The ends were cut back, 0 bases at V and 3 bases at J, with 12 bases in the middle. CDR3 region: CASSQDWPTIGNTIYF. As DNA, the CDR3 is TGTGCCAGCAGCCAAGATTGGCCAACAATTGGAAACACCATATATTTT.

Here the CDR3 DNA reads TGTGCCAGCAGTTACGGTAATGAAAAACTGTTTTTT. It specifies CASSYGNEKLFF. The V call is TRBV6-5, the J call TRBJ1-4; no firm D call. CDR3 length equals 12 residues. CDR1 MNHEY and CDR2 SVGAGI come from the germline V gene. The ends were cut back, 2 bases at V and 4 bases at J, with 2 bases in the middle.

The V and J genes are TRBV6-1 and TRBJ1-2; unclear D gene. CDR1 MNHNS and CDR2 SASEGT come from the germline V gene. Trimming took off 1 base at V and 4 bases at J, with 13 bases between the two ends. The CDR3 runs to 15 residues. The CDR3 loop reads CASSEGTVPLYGYTF. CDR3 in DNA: TGTGCCAGCAGTGAAGGAACCGTTCCACTCTATGGCTACACCTTC.

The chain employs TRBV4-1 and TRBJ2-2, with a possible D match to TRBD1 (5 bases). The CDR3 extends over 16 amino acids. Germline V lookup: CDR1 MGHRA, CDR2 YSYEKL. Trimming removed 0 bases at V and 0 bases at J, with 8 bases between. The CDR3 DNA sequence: TGCGCCAGCAGCCAAGACGCAGGGCCGAACACCGGGGAGCTGTTTTTT. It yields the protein CASSQDAGPNTGELFF.

CDR3 sequence reads: CASSSGQGRSSPLHF. The CDR3 DNA follows: TGTGCCAGCAGCTCAGGACAGGGTCGAAGTTCACCCCTCCACTTT. The V and J genes are TRBV7-2 and TRBJ1-6, with 8 bases that match TRBD1. In germline, CDR1 is SGHTA, CDR2 FQGNSA. This CDR3 is built from 15 residues. Trimming at V came to 4 bases and at J to 9 bases, leaving 8 bases not matched to a gene.